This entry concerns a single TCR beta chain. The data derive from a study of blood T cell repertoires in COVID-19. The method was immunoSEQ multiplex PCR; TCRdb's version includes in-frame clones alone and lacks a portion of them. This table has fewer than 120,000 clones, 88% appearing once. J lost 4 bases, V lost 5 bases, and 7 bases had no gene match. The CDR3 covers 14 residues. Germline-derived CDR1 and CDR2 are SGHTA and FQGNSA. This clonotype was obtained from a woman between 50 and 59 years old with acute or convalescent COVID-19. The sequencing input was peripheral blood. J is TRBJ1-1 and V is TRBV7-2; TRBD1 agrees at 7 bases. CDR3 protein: CASSPRTGSTEAFF. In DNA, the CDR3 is TGTGCCAGCAGCCCAAGGACAGGAAGCACTGAAGCTTTCTTT. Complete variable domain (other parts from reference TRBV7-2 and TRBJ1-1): GAGVSQSPSNKVTEKGKDVELRCDPISGHTALYWYRQSLGQGLEFLIYFQGNSAPDKSGLPSDRFSAERTGGSVSTLTIQRTQQEDSAVYLCASSPRTGSTEAFFGQGTRLTVV.